This T cell receptor beta chain was documented in a study of shared clonotypes between healthy human individuals. Method: immunoSEQ multiplex PCR; TCRdb's copy keeps in-frame clones and lacks some. The sample carries some 580,000 clones, approximately 97% recorded once. V trimming: 8 bases; J trimming: 5 bases; junction bases outside the gene matches: 8. This CDR3 spans 14 amino acids. Germline CDR1 reads PRHDT; CDR2 reads FYEKMQ (reference sequence). The clonotype originates from a woman aged 25 to 39 in good health. The chain couples TRBV13 to TRBJ2-7; the match to TRBD2 covers 11 bases. Sequences were obtained from naive CD4+ T cells sorted from blood. Stated subset: CD45RA+ positively selected. CDR3 region: CASRKLAGVNEQYF. The CDR3 coding sequence is TGTGCCAGCCGGAAACTAGCGGGAGTAAACGAGCAGTACTTC.